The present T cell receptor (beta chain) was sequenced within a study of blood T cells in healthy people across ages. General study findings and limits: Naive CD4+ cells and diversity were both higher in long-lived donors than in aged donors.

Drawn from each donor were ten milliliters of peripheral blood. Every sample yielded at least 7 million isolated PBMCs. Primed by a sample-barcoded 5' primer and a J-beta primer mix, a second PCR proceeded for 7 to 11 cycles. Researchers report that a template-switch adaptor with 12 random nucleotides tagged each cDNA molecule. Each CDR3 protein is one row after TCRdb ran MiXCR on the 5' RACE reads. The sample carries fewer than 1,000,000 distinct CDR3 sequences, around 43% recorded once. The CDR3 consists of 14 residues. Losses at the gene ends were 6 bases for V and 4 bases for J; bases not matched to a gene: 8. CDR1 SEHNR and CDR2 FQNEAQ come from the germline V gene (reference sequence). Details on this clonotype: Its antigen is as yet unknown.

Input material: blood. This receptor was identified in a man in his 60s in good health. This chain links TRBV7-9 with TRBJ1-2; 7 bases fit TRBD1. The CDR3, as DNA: TGTGCCAGCAGTTCAACTGGGACAGCCTATGGCTACACCTTC. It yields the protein CASSSTGTAYGYTF.